The 9 T cell receptor beta chains below all came from one sample that was sequenced in a study of blood T cell repertoires in COVID-19. Assay: immunoSEQ multiplex PCR; the TCRdb copy retains only in-frame clones and omits some. This repertoire shows roughly 400,000 clones, roughly nine tenths found once; its top ten account for 1% to 1.3%. Sequencing was performed on PBMCs or T cells enriched from blood (not recorded which). The receptors come from a man aged 25 to 45 who had recovered from COVID-19.

This clone is a singleton in its sample. The chain combines TRBV10-3 with TRBJ2-1; the D gene is possibly TRBD2 (5 bases). The CDR3 spans 15 residues. Trimming stripped 0 bases from V and 0 bases from J, with 6 bases between. The germline V gene encodes CDR1 ENHRY and CDR2 SYGVKD. The CDR3 spells CAISESGGSYNEQFF. CDR3 bases: TGTGCCATCAGTGAGTCTGGAGGCTCCTACAATGAGCAGTTCTTC.

The J gene is TRBJ2-2, the V gene TRBV5-4, with TRBD2 as a possible D gene (5 bases). Germline V CDR1 and CDR2: SGHNT, YYREEE (reference sequence). CDR3 length: 16 amino acids. Trimming pared 1 base from V and 0 bases from J, leaving 10 bases between. CDR3 in amino acids: CASSLSGNTNTGELFF. CDR3 coding DNA: TGTGCCAGCAGCTTGAGCGGAAATACGAACACCGGGGAGCTGTTTTTT. Combining the CDR3 with reference TRBV5-4 and TRBJ2-2 gives the whole variable domain ETGVTQSPTHLIKTRGQQVTLRCSSQSGHNTVSWYQQALGQGPQFIFQYYREEENGRGNFPPRFSGLQFPNYSSELNVNALELDDSALYLCASSLSGNTNTGELFFGEGSRLTVL.

This clone was recorded once. The chain couples TRBV5-6 to TRBJ2-2, with 13 positions matching TRBD2. Trimming removed 4 bases from V and 9 bases from J; junction bases left unmatched: 6. The CDR3 is 15 amino acids. CDR1 and CDR2 from the germline V gene are SGHDT and YYEEEE. Written as DNA, the CDR3 is TGTGCCAGCAGCGCTGGGACTAGCGGGGTTCGGGAGCTGTTTTTT. Protein product: CASSAGTSGVRELFF. The full variable domain, rest sourced from reference TRBV5-6 and TRBJ2-2, is DAGVTQSPTHLIKTRGQQVTLRCSPKSGHDTVSWYQQALGQGPQFIFQYYEEEERQRGNFPDRFSGHQFPNYSSELNVNALLLGDSALYLCASSAGTSGVRELFFGEGSRLTVL.

J is TRBJ1-2 and V is TRBV5-5; 8 bases map to TRBD1. After removal of 3 bases from V and 4 bases from J, the junction contained 5 bases not matched to a gene. The germline gives CDR1 SGHKS, CDR2 YYEKEE (reference sequence). The CDR3 loop spans 14 amino acids. CDR3 sequence (DNA): TGTGCCAGCAGCTCCCCAGGACAGGGCTATGGCTACACCTTC. This sequence encodes CASSSPGQGYGYTF.

The chain couples TRBV11-2 to TRBJ1-2, with D perhaps matching TRBD1 (6 bases). The CDR3 has 13 amino acids. V was trimmed by 5 bases and J by 8 bases, leaving 15 bases between them. The germline gives CDR1 SGHAT, CDR2 FQNNGV. CDR3 in DNA: TGTGCCAGCAGCCCCGGGACATCGGCCGGCTACACCTTC. Its translation is CASSPGTSAGYTF.

The V gene is TRBV5-5, the J gene TRBJ2-7; 9 positions match TRBD1. CDR1 and CDR2 from the germline V gene are SGHKS and YYEKEE (reference sequence). V was clipped by 4 bases and J by 3 bases; unmatched bases: 5. The CDR3 spans 14 residues. The CDR3 bases are TGTGCCAGCAGCAAACAGGGGGCTAACTACGAGCAGTACTTC. This translates into CASSKQGANYEQYF. Complete variable domain (other parts from reference TRBV5-5 and TRBJ2-7): DAGVTQSPTHLIKTRGQQVTLRCSPISGHKSVSWYQQVLGQGPQFIFQYYEKEERGRGNFPDRFSARQFPNYSSELNVNALLLGDSALYLCASSKQGANYEQYFGPGTRLTVT.

This chain uses TRBV28 with TRBJ1-1; D ambiguous. V was shortened by 3 bases and J by 0 bases, with 5 bases between the two germline ends. CDR3 length: 13 residues. CDR1 MDHEN and CDR2 SYDVKM come from the germline V gene. CDR3 DNA sequence: TGTGCCAGCAGTTTCTCGTTGAACACTGAAGCTTTCTTT. The encoded protein is CASSFSLNTEAFF.

The chain combines TRBV28 with TRBJ2-7; D might be TRBD1 (6 bases). This CDR3 comprises 15 residues. V was clipped by 0 bases and J by 1 base, with 10 bases between them. Germline-derived CDR1 and CDR2 are MDHEN and SYDVKM. CDR3 DNA: TGTGCCAGCAGTTTATGGGACAGCCCATCCTACGAGCAGTACTTC. Protein product: CASSLWDSPSYEQYF. The whole variable domain, remainder taken from reference TRBV28 and TRBJ2-7, is DVKVTQSSRYLVKRTGEKVFLECVQDMDHENMFWYRQDPGLGLRLIYFSYDVKMKEKGDIPEGYSVSREKKERFSLILESASTNQTSMYLCASSLWDSPSYEQYFGPGTRLTVT.

The chain has TRBV10-3 and TRBJ2-5; perhaps TRBD2 as D (5 bases). Trimming shortened V by 2 bases and J by 4 bases, and 8 bases separated the two germline ends. This CDR3 is built from 13 residues. Germline CDR1 is ENHRY and CDR2 is SYGVKD. As DNA, the CDR3 is TGTGCCATCAGTGAGGGACTCCGAGAGACCCAGTACTTC. As protein: CAISEGLRETQYF.